This T cell receptor beta chain is from a study of neurological immune-mediated disorders. Findings of the study overall: Falling below healthy controls, multiple sclerosis showed the least TCR clonal expansion, while HTLV-1-associated myelopathy showed the most.

V lost 1 base to trimming and J lost 4 bases; unmatched junction nucleotides: 3. Germline V CDR1 and CDR2: DFQATT, SNEGSKA (reference sequence). This CDR3 is built from 14 residues. It was by 5'RACE with 10-nucleotide random UMIs that the cDNA was made. MiXCR was run by TCRdb on the 5' RACE reads, yielding one entry per CDR3 protein. The data contain tens of thousands of distinct CDR3 sequences, approximately 10% of them singletons. This clonotype occurred once. The antigen remains undetermined. A total of 2 million PBMCs stored at -80 degrees C provided the unsorted libraries. This TCR was sampled from a woman aged 25 to 45 with HTLV-1-associated myelopathy (HAM/TSP). Source material: PBMCs. The chain employs TRBV20-1 and TRBJ2-2; 7 bases are shared with TRBD2. CDR3 sequence: CSARGRGTTGELFF. The CDR3 DNA is TGCAGTGCTAGAGGGCGGGGGACCACCGGGGAGCTGTTTTTT.